Listed below are T cell receptor beta chains from one sample, sequenced in a study of identical twins. TCRdb ran MiXCR on the 5' RACE reads and lists one entry per CDR3 protein. The repertoire has about 530,000 distinct CDR3 sequences, 20% to 25% of them found once; the top ten carry 0.4% to 0.6%. The sample was also reused in another study, on yellow fever vaccine responses in identical twins.

Sequencing input: CD4+ T cells sorted from blood. Receptors were obtained from a young woman in good health. Both conserved end residues are part of each CDR3. D genes are given only for firm matches. A row's size may be missing; if present it is once, few, many or a size class.

>TRBD2|TRBV12-3/TRBV12-4|TRBJ2-2|many
TGTGCCAGCAGCAGACTAGCGGGGGGGCCCGGGGAGCTGTTTTTT
CASSRLAGGPGELFF
>-|TRBV10-3|TRBJ1-1|few
TGTGCCACCGCCATAGAGACCACCCCTAACACTGAAGCTTTCTTT
CATAIETTPNTEAFF
>-|TRBV2|TRBJ2-3|few
TGTGCCAGCAGTGTAGAGAGCACAGATACGCAGTATTTT
CASSVESTDTQYF
>TRBD2|TRBV12-3/TRBV12-4|TRBJ2-7|-
TGTGCCAGCAGTTCCAGCGGGAGAGGTTTGAGCGAGCAGTACTTC
CASSSSGRGLSEQYF
>TRBD1|TRBV2|TRBJ2-1|few
TGTGCCAGTACTCGAAATAAGGGGGCTAGCGAGCAGTTCTTC
CASTRNKGASEQFF
>-|TRBV10-3|TRBJ2-1|-
TGTGCCATCAGTGGGGGCGGTATTAATGAGCAGTTCTTC
CAISGGGINEQFF
>TRBD1|TRBV6-1|TRBJ2-2|-
TGTGCCAGCAACCCCGGGACAGGGGTGTTCTTTAACACCGGGGAGCTGTTTTTT
CASNPGTGVFFNTGELFF
>-|TRBV5-1|TRBJ2-5|-
TGCGCCAGCAGCTTGGCCTCAGGGCTGAACCAAGAGACCCAGTACTTC
CASSLASGLNQETQYF
>TRBD1|TRBV2|TRBJ2-2|-
TGTGCCAGCAGTGATCGGTTTGTGGGAAGGACAGGGGGTTACACCGGGGAGCTGTTTTTT
CASSDRFVGRTGGYTGELFF
>TRBD2|TRBV27|TRBJ2-1|-
TGTGCCAGTTGGCGGACTAGGGATTACAATGAGCAGTTCTTC
CASWRTRDYNEQFF
>TRBD2|TRBV12-3/TRBV12-4|TRBJ2-1|few
TGTGCCAGCAGCACCGGTCGGACTAGCGCCTACAATGAGCAGTTCTTC
CASSTGRTSAYNEQFF
>-|TRBV5-1|TRBJ2-3|many
TGCGCCAGCAGCCCTCAATGGGGTAGCACAGATACGCAGTATTTT
CASSPQWGSTDTQYF
>TRBD1|TRBV5-1|TRBJ2-1|-
TGCGCCAGCAGCCCGCAGGGGGTGATCGATGAGCAGTTCTTC
CASSPQGVIDEQFF
>-|TRBV2|TRBJ2-5|-
TGTGCCAGCAGTGGGACAGCCAACAAGAGAGCCCAGTACTTC
CASSGTANKRAQYF
>-|TRBV5-1|TRBJ1-5|few
TGCGCCAGCAGCTTGGACGGAGTAAATCAGCCCCAGCATTTT
CASSLDGVNQPQHF
>TRBD2|TRBV5-1|TRBJ2-7|few
TGCGCCAGCAGCGGCGGGAGAGGACTCGAGCAGTACTTC
CASSGGRGLEQYF
>-|TRBV20-1|TRBJ2-1|-
TGCAGTCCTGGAGGGCGGGATAAGGCTGAGCAGTTCTTC
CSPGGRDKAEQFF
>TRBD1|TRBV7-8|TRBJ2-1|-
TGTGCCAGCAGCCAGGGACAGGGGGCTACCAATGAGCAGTTCTTC
CASSQGQGATNEQFF
>TRBD2|TRBV20-1|TRBJ2-7|-
TGCAGTGCTAGAAGTCAGCTGGGGGGGGGGTCCTACGAGCAGTACTTC
CSARSQLGGGSYEQYF
>TRBD2|TRBV20-1|TRBJ2-3|many
TGCAGTGCCAGGACTAGCGGACGCACAGATACGCAGTATTTT
CSARTSGRTDTQYF
>-|TRBV5-1|TRBJ1-2|-
TGCGCCAGCAGCCCAGGGACGCCTACTAACTATGGCTACACCTTC
CASSPGTPTNYGYTF
>-|TRBV12-3/TRBV12-4|TRBJ1-3|-
TGTGCCAGCAGTCCAGACCCGACAGGTGGAAACACCATATATTTT
CASSPDPTGGNTIYF
>-|TRBV7-8|TRBJ2-1|few
TGTGCCAGCAGCCCTGGTCGCGGCAAGAATGAGCAGTTCTTC
CASSPGRGKNEQFF
>-|TRBV20-1|TRBJ1-5|many
TGCAGTGCCCCCAGGACTGAGAATCAGCCCCAGCATTTT
CSAPRTENQPQHF
>-|TRBV27|TRBJ1-5|few
TGTGCCAGCAGTCCCCGGACAGTGAATAGCAATCAGCCCCAGCATTTT
CASSPRTVNSNQPQHF
>TRBD1|TRBV10-2|TRBJ1-1|-
TGCGCCAGCAGGGGAAGTATGGGACAGGGAAACACTGAAGCTTTCTTT
CASRGSMGQGNTEAFF
>TRBD1|TRBV10-1|TRBJ2-2|-
TGCGCCAGCAGGCCAGACAGGGGGAGTACCGGGGAGCTGTTTTTT
CASRPDRGSTGELFF
>-|TRBV20-1|TRBJ2-3|-
TGCAGTGCTAGACCCGGGGGGCCAAATATGGATACGCAGTATTTT
CSARPGGPNMDTQYF
>-|TRBV18|TRBJ2-7|-
TGTGCCAGCTCACCACGGGGTCCCGGCTACGAGCAGTACTTC
CASSPRGPGYEQYF
>-|TRBV3-1|TRBJ1-1|-
TGTGCCAGCAGCCAAGGCGGGGGCGTCACTGAAGCTTTCTTT
CASSQGGGVTEAFF
>-|TRBV20-1|TRBJ2-2|-
TGCAGTGCTAAGGCATCCGTCGTGACCGGGGAGCTGTTTTTT
CSAKASVVTGELFF
>-|TRBV20-1|TRBJ2-5|-
TGCAGTGCTAGTGGGAAAAAAGAGACCCAGTACTTC
CSASGKKETQYF
>TRBD2|TRBV25-1|TRBJ2-2|-
TGTGCCAGCAGGGGGGGAAAAATCGGGACTAGCGGGAGGATCGGTCGCACCGGGGAGCTGTTTTTT
CASRGGKIGTSGRIGRTGELFF
>-|TRBV15|TRBJ1-5|few
TGTGCCACCGGCCCCCCACGGGGGGGAGGCAATCAGCCCCAGCATTTT
CATGPPRGGGNQPQHF
>-|TRBV12-3/TRBV12-4|TRBJ2-3|few
TGTGCCAGCAGTTTAATCAGGACAGTTAGCACAGATACGCAGTATTTT
CASSLIRTVSTDTQYF
>TRBD2|TRBV10-3|TRBJ2-1|-
TGTGCCATCAGCCAGACTAGCGGGGTCAACTACAATGAGCAGTTCTTC
CAISQTSGVNYNEQFF
>-|TRBV3-1|TRBJ2-7|-
TGTGCCAGCAGCCCCCCTGGGGGGGCTGAGTACTTC
CASSPPGGAEYF
>-|TRBV7-6|TRBJ2-5|few
TGTGCCAGCAGCTTAGACTTTGGAAACAGTAGATACCCAGAGACCCAGTACTTC
CASSLDFGNSRYPETQYF
>-|TRBV3-1|TRBJ2-1|few
TGTGCCAGCAGCCACATGGATGAGCAGTTCTTC
CASSHMDEQFF
>-|TRBV5-1|TRBJ1-1|-
TGCGCCAGCAGCTATCTCGACAGCCTCACTGAAGCTTTCTTT
CASSYLDSLTEAFF
>-|TRBV29-1|TRBJ2-3|many
TGCAGCGGTGGCTTTGGGCCTATGGATACGCAGTATTTT
CSGGFGPMDTQYF
>-|TRBV28|TRBJ1-1|few
TGTGCCAGCAGTTTGAGAGACTGGGGTGGCGCCGAAGCTTTCTTT
CASSLRDWGGAEAFF
>TRBD2|TRBV12-3/TRBV12-4|TRBJ2-7|few
TGTGCCAGCAGTTCGCGGGAGGGCCGGGACGAGCAGTACTTC
CASSSREGRDEQYF
>-|TRBV12-3/TRBV12-4|TRBJ2-3|-
TGTGCCAGCAGGGAGGTGATAAGCACAGATACGCAGTATTTT
CASREVISTDTQYF
>TRBD2|TRBV7-2|TRBJ2-3|few
TGTGCCAGCAGCTTTCTAGCGGGCCCAGATACGCAGTATTTT
CASSFLAGPDTQYF
>-|TRBV6-5|TRBJ2-3|-
TGTGCCAGCAGTTATCCCCCAGGCGATACGCAGTATTTT
CASSYPPGDTQYF
>-|TRBV18|TRBJ2-5|-
TGTGCCAGCTCACCACCGGCTTTCCAAGAGACCCAGTACTTC
CASSPPAFQETQYF